Following are 7 T cell receptor beta chains from one sample sequenced in a study of shared clonotypes between healthy human individuals. Cells designated naive CD8 were CD45RO-negative and were positively selected for CCR7, with terminally differentiated effector memory CD45RA+ cells excluded. Assay used: immunoSEQ multiplex PCR; TCRdb lists only in-frame clones, some missing. The table lists hundreds of thousands of clones, roughly 96% of them singletons, with roughly 0.1% in the top ten. Sample: naive CD8+ T cells sorted from blood. These receptors were taken from a woman aged 30 to 39 in good health.

V is TRBV10-1 and J is TRBJ2-1, with a possible D match to TRBD1 (5 bases). Trimming pared 2 bases from V and 2 bases from J, leaving 10 bases between. This CDR3 region has 15 residues. Germline CDR1 reads WNHNN; CDR2 reads SYGVQD (reference sequence). The CDR3 DNA reads as TGCGCCAGCAGTGAGAAGTTAGGGGCCTACAATGAGCAGTTCTTC. Translating it yields CASSEKLGAYNEQFF.

The chain couples TRBV9 to TRBJ2-7; 8 bases map to TRBD2. Germline V gives CDR1 SGDLS, CDR2 YYNGEE. The CDR3 extends over 15 amino acids. J lost 2 bases, V lost 0 bases, and 4 bases had no gene match. The CDR3 sequence: CASSVAGRAPYEQYF. The DNA for the CDR3 is TGTGCCAGCAGCGTAGCCGGGAGGGCCCCCTACGAGCAGTACTTC.

This sequence joins TRBV19 and TRBJ1-4, with D possibly TRBD1 on 6 matching bases. Trimming stripped 5 bases from V and 12 bases from J, with 13 bases between. CDR1 is LNHDA and CDR2 is SQIVND in the germline V gene (reference sequence). This CDR3 spans 12 amino acids. The CDR3 nucleotides are TGTGCCAGTAGTCCCCGGGACACTGAACTGTTTTTT. It specifies CASSPRDTELFF.

The V gene is TRBV29-1, the J gene TRBJ1-1; 9 positions agree with TRBD1. Per germline, CDR1 SQVTM and CDR2 ANQGSEA. The ends lost 3 bases at V and 6 bases at J; junction bases unmatched: 2. The length of the CDR3 is 12 residues. For the CDR3, the DNA is TGCAGCGTTGAGGGACAGGGAGCTGAAGCTTTCTTT. It translates to CSVEGQGAEAFF.

This chain connects TRBV28 to TRBJ2-7; perhaps TRBD1 as D (6 bases). The CDR3 is made up of 12 amino acids. The V end was cut by 3 bases, the J end by 9 bases, with 12 bases between. CDR1 MDHEN and CDR2 SYDVKM come from the germline V gene. CDR3 sequence (DNA): TGTGCCAGCAGTTTGGACAGAACCACGCAGTACTTC. Protein product: CASSLDRTTQYF.

The rearrangement uses TRBV5-4 and TRBJ2-7; 8 bases are shared with TRBD1. CDR1 and CDR2 from the germline V gene are SGHNT and YYREEE (reference sequence). V lost 4 bases, J lost 6 bases, and 15 bases stayed unmatched. The CDR3 sequence is 16 residues long. This CDR3 is CASSTWSQGASVEQYF. CDR3 sequence (DNA): TGTGCCAGCAGCACATGGAGCCAGGGGGCTTCGGTCGAGCAGTACTTC.

The CDR3 sequence: CASSYGQGVYEQYF. The CDR3 DNA follows: TGTGCCAGCAGTTACGGGCAGGGCGTCTACGAGCAGTACTTC. V is TRBV6-5 and J is TRBJ2-7; a possible D gene is TRBD1 (5 bases). The CDR3 extends over 14 amino acids. V was clipped by 2 bases and J by 3 bases, with 11 bases between them. Per the germline V gene, CDR1 is MNHEY and CDR2 is SVGAGI.